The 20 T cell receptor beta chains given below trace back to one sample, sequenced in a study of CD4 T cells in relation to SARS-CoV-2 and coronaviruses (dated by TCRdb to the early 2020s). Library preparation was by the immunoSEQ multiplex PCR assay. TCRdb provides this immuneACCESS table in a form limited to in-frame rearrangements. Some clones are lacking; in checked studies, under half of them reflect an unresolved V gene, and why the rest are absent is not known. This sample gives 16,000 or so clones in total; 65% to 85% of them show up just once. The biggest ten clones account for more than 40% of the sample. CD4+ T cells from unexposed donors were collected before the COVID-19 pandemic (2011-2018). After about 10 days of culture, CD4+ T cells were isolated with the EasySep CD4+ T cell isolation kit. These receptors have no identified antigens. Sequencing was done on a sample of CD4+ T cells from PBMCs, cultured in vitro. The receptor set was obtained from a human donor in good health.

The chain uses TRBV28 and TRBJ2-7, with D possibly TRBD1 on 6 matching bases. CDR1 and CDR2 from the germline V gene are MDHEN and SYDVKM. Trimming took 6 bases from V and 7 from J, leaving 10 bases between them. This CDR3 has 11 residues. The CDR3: CASRTGLEQYF. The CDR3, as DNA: TGTGCCAGCAGAACAGGGTTAGAGCAGTACTTC.

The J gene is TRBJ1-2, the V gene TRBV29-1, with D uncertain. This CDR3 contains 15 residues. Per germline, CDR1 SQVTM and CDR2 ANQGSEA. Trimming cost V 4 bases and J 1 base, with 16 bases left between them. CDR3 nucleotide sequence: TGCAGCGTTGTAAGTACGACGGAGGTTAACTATGGCTACACCTTC. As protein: CSVVSTTEVNYGYTF. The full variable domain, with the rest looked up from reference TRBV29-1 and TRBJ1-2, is SAVISQKPSRDICQRGTSLTIQCQVDSQVTMMFWYRQQPGQSLTLIATANQGSEATYESGFVIDKFPISRPNLTFSTLTVSNMSPEDSSIYLCSVVSTTEVNYGYTFGSGTRLTVV.

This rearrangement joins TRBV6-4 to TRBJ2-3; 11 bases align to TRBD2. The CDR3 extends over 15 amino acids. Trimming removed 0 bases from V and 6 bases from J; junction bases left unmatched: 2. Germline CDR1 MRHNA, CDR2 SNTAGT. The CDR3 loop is CASSDSSGRADTQYF. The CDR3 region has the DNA TGTGCCAGCAGTGACTCTAGCGGGAGGGCCGATACGCAGTATTTT.

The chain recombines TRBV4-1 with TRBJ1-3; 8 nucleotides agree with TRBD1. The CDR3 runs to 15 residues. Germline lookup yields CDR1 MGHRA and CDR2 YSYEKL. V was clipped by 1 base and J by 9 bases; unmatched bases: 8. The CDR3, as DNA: TGCGCCAGCAGCCAAGGGGGGACAGGTTTTGCCACCATATATTTT. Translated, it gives CASSQGGTGFATIYF.

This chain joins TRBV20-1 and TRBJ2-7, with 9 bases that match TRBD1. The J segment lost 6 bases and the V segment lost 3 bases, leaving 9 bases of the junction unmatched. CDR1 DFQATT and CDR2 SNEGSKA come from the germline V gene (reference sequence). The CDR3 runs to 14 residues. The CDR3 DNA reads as TGCAGTGCTAGTGGACTACAGGGGGCTAGCGAGCAGTACTTC. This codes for CSASGLQGASEQYF.

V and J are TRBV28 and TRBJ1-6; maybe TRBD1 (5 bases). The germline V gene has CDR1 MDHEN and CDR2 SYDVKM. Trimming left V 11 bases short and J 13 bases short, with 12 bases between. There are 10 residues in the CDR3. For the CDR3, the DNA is TGTGCCGTCGCTCAGGGTCCCCTCCACTTT. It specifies CAVAQGPLHF.

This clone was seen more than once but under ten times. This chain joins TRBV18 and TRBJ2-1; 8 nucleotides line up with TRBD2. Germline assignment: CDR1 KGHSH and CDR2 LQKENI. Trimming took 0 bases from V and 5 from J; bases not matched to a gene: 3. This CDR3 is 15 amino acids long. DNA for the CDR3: TGTGCCAGCTCACCACCAAGCGGGAGCCACAATGAGCAGTTCTTC. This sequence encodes CASSPPSGSHNEQFF.

The CDR3, as DNA: TGTGCCAGTAGTACCCCCCGGACCTTGTCTGGGGCCAACGTCCTGACTTTC. It encodes CASSTPRTLSGANVLTF. This sequence joins TRBV19 and TRBJ2-6; no clear D. The V end lost 4 bases, the J end lost 1 base, and 14 bases lay between the germline ends. CDR1 is LNHDA, CDR2 SQIVND, per germline (reference sequence). This CDR3 region has 17 residues.

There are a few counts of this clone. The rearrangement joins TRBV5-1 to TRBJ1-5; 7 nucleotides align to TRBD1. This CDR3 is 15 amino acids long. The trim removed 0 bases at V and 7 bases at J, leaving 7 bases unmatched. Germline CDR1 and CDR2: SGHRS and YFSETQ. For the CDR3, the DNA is TGCGCCAGCAGCTTGGCCGGAACAGGGGAACAGCCCCAGCATTTT. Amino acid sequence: CASSLAGTGEQPQHF.

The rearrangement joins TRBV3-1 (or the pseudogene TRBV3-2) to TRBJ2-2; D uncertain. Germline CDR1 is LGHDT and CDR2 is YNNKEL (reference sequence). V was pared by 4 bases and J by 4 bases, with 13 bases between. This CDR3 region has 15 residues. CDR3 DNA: TGTGCCAGCAGCCCAACATTCCACGTCACCGGGGAGCTGTTTTTT. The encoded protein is CASSPTFHVTGELFF.

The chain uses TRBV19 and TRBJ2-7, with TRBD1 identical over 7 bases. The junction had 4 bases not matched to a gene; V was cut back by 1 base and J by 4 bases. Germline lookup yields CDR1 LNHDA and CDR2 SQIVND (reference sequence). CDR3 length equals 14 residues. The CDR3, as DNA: TGTGCCAGTAGTATAGGGGACAGCCCTTACGAGCAGTACTTC. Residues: CASSIGDSPYEQYF.

This CDR3 reads CASSFSGGPREIYNEQFF. The CDR3 bases are TGTGCCAGCAGTTTTTCCGGGGGACCGAGAGAGATCTACAATGAGCAGTTCTTC. The chain has TRBV27 and TRBJ2-1; tentatively, D is TRBD2 (6 bases). Trimming removed 3 bases from V and 3 bases from J, with 21 bases in between. Germline values: CDR1 MNHEY, CDR2 SMNVEV (reference sequence). The CDR3 totals 18 residues.

The CDR3 DNA is TGCGCCAGCAGCTTGGCTTCGGGACAGGGGCGTTCTGAAAAACTGTTTTTT. It codes for CASSLASGQGRSEKLFF. The rearrangement uses TRBV5-1 and TRBJ1-4, with 10 bases lining up with TRBD1. This CDR3 is 17 amino acids long. With V trimmed by 0 bases and J by 7 bases, 9 bases remained unmatched. CDR1 and CDR2 (germline): SGHRS, YFSETQ.

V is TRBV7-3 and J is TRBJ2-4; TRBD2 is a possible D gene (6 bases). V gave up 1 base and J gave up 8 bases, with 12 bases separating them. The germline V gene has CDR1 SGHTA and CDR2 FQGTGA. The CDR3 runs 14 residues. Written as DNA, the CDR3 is TGTGCCAGCAGCTTAATGCCCGGGGGTGACATTCAGTACTTC. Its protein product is CASSLMPGGDIQYF.

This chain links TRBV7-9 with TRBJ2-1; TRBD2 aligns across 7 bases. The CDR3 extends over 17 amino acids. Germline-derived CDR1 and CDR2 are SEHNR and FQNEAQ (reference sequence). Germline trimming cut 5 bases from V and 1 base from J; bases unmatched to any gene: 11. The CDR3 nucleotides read TGTGCCAGCAGCCCTACACGGACTAGTACATCCTACAATGAGCAGTTCTTC. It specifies CASSPTRTSTSYNEQFF.

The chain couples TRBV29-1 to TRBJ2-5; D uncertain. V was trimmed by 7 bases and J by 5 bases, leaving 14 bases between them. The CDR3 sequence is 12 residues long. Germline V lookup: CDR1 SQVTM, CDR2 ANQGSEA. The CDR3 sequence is CSAALVGETQYF. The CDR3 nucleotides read TGCAGCGCCGCGTTAGTGGGGGAGACCCAGTACTTC.

The CDR3 loop is CASSEGGGVNTEAFF. CDR3 DNA sequence: TGTGCCAGCAGTGAAGGGGGGGGAGTGAACACTGAAGCTTTCTTT. The chain has TRBV2 and TRBJ1-1; the D gene is possibly TRBD1 (5 bases). Trimming shortened V by 1 base and J by 0 bases, and 9 bases separated the two germline ends. This CDR3 region has 15 residues. In germline, CDR1 is SNHLY, CDR2 FYNNEI.

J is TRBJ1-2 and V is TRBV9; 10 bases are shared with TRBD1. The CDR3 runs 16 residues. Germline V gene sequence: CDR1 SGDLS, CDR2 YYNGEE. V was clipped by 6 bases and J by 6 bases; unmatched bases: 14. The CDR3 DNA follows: TGTGCCAGCACTAACCCAACCGGGACAGGGGCCCATGGCTACACCTTC. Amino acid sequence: CASTNPTGTGAHGYTF.

CDR3 sequence reads: CASSARGTETQYF. In nucleotides, the CDR3 is TGTGCCAGCAGTGCCCGGGGAACCGAGACCCAGTACTTC. V and J are TRBV5-4 and TRBJ2-5, with D perhaps matching TRBD2 (5 bases). Per the germline V gene, CDR1 is SGHNT and CDR2 is YYREEE (reference sequence). CDR3 size: 13 residues. Trimming left V 5 bases short and J 5 bases short, with 13 bases between.

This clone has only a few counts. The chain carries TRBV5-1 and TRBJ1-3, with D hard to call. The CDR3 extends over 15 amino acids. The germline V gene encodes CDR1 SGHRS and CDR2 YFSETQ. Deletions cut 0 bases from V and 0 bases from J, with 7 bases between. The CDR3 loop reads CASSLARPSGNTIYF. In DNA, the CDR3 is TGCGCCAGCAGCTTGGCCAGACCCTCTGGAAACACCATATATTTT. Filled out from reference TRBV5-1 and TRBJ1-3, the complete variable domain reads KAGVTQTPRYLIKTRGQQVTLSCSPISGHRSVSWYQQTPGQGLQFLFEYFSETQRNKGNFPGRFSGRQFSNSRSEMNVSTLELGDSALYLCASSLARPSGNTIYFGEGSWLTVV.